This T cell receptor beta chain is from a study of glioma-infiltrating T cells after dendritic cell vaccination. A single count supports this clone. This table comes from immunoSEQ multiplex PCR, and its TCRdb copy is limited to in-frame clones, with some not included. The table records fewer than 110,000 clones, about four fifths of them present only once. Trimming removed 6 bases at V and 2 bases at J, with 15 bases between. Germline lookup yields CDR1 LNHDA and CDR2 SQIVND (reference sequence). The CDR3 loop spans 15 amino acids. V gene TRBV19 combines with J gene TRBJ2-3, with D perhaps TRBD2 (6 bases). The TCR originated in a human donor with glioblastoma. Material: blood, obtained before dendritic cell vaccination. Written as DNA, the CDR3 is TGTGCCAGTAGCCCCGGGACTGGCTACACAGATACGCAGTATTTT. Protein: CASSPGTGYTDTQYF.